This TCR beta chain was obtained from a study of blood T cells in healthy people across ages. This clonotype appeared a few times. Using a J-beta primer mix together with a sample-barcoded 5' primer, a second PCR was run for 7 to 11 cycles. TCRdb re-called the 5' RACE reads with MiXCR, one entry per CDR3 protein. This sample has 1.5 million to 2 million distinct CDR3 sequences, with roughly 28% found just once. Trimming removed 4 bases at V and 4 bases at J, with 13 bases between. CDR3 size: 14 residues. In germline, CDR1 is MNHNY, CDR2 SVGAGI (reference sequence). The V and J genes are TRBV6-6 and TRBJ1-1; TRBD1 is a possible D gene (6 bases). This receptor was taken from a woman in her twenties or thirties in good health. Specimen: blood. In DNA form, the CDR3 reads TGTGCCAGCAGTTTGGGGGGGCCACTCACTGAAGCTTTCTTT. It encodes CASSLGGPLTEAFF.